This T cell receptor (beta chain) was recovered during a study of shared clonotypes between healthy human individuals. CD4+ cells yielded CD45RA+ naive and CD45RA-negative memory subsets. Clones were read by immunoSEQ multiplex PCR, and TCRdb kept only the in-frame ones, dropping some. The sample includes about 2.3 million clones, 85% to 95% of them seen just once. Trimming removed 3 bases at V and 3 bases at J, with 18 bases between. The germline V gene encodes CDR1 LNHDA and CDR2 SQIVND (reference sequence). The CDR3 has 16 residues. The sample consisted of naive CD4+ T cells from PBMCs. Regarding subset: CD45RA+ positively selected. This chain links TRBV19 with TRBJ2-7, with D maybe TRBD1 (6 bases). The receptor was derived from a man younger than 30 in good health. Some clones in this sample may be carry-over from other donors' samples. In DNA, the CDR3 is TGTGCCAGTAGTATTCGCAGCAGGGGTAGGCTCTACGAGCAGTACTTC. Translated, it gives CASSIRSRGRLYEQYF.